This TCR beta chain was found in a study of blood T cell repertoires in COVID-19. The V segment lost 3 bases and the J segment 0 bases; nucleotides outside the gene matches: 10. Looked up from germline, CDR1 is MNHEY and CDR2 is SVGEGT. The CDR3 covers 17 residues. Sequencing used immunoSEQ multiplex PCR; TCRdb keeps in-frame clones, though not all of them. The data contain approximately 350,000 clones, around 92% of them singletons. Sequencing used peripheral blood. The receptor comes from a man aged 40-49 years with acute or convalescent COVID-19. The rearrangement links TRBV6-2 or TRBV6-3 to TRBJ2-5, with 7 bases matching TRBD2. CDR3: CASSYHIGGGDQETQYF. CDR3 sequence (DNA): TGTGCCAGCAGTTATCATATCGGCGGGGGAGACCAAGAGACCCAGTACTTC.